Sequencing of this T cell receptor beta chain was carried out in a study of blood T cell repertoires in COVID-19. The V and J ends lost 10 bases and 4 bases respectively, with 8 bases between them. The CDR3 covers 11 residues. Germline-derived CDR1 and CDR2 are MNHNY and SVGAGI (reference sequence). Resolution of symptoms, clearance, or two negative PCRs was present in recovered Cohort 3 donors. Using immunoSEQ multiplex PCR, the repertoire was profiled, and TCRdb retains in-frame clones only, with some absent. Here the sample spans 200,000 to 250,000 clones, around 80% being singletons. The chain recombines TRBV6-6 with TRBJ2-1; tentative D call: TRBD1 (5 bases). The sequencing sample was made of PBMCs or T cells enriched from blood (not recorded which). This TCR was recovered from a man aged 55 to 70 who had recovered from COVID-19. CDR3 nucleotide sequence: TGTGCCACACAGGATTACAATGAGCAGTTCTTC. As protein: CATQDYNEQFF.